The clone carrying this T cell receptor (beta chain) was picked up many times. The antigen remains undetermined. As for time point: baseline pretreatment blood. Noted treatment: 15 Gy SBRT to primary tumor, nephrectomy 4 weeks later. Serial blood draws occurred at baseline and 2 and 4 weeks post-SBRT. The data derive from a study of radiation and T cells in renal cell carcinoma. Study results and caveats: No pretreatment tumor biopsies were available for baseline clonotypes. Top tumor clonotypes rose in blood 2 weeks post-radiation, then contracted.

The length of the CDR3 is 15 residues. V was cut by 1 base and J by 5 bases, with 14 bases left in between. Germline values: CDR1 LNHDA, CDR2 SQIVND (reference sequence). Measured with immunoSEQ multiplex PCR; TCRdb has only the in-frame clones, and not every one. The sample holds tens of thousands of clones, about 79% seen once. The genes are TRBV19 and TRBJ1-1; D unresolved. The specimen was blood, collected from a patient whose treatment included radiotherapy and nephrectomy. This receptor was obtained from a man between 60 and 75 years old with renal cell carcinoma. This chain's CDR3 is CASSIVTQVDTEAFF. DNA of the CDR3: TGTGCCAGTAGTATAGTGACACAAGTGGATACTGAAGCTTTCTTT. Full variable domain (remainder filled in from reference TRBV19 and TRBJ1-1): DGGITQSPKYLFRKEGQNVTLSCEQNLNHDAMYWYRQDPGQGLRLIYYSQIVNDFQKGDIAEGYSVSREKKESFPLTVTSAQKNPTAFYLCASSIVTQVDTEAFFGQGTRLTVV.